This T cell receptor beta chain was sequenced for a study of Tregs in tolerant kidney transplant recipients. The repertoire was sequenced with immunoSEQ multiplex PCR; TCRdb's copy has only in-frame clones and lacks some. Altogether under 20,000 clones are present, roughly four fifths being singletons, with the ten largest covering more than 2%. The CDR3 contains 16 residues. Trimming stripped 4 bases from V and 6 bases from J, with 19 bases between. The germline CDR1 and CDR2 sequences are MNHEY and SMNVEV (reference sequence). CD4+CD25+CD127- Tregs, CD4+CD25- non-Tregs, CD4 and CD8 cells were sorted. An overnight rest at 37°C with around 210 IU/ml IL-2 preceded regulatory T cell sorting from thawed PBMCs. This clone was seen once.

This receptor was obtained from a human donor in good health. Material for sequencing was Tregs from blood. The genes are TRBV27 and TRBJ2-1, with D uncertain. The CDR3 DNA reads TGTGCCAGCAGTTCCATTCGGACGCGAGATTCCAATGAGCAGTTCTTC. Translated: CASSSIRTRDSNEQFF.